These 32 T cell receptor beta chains originate from one sample sequenced in a study of CD8 T cells in Susac syndrome. Reverse transcription of roughly 0.5 to 1 ug RNA was carried out with random hexamers. TCRdb re-called the immunoSEQ multiplex PCR reads with MiXCR, one entry per CDR3 protein. The table lists about 120,000 distinct CDR3 sequences, around 94% of them singletons. Sequenced sample: CD8+ T cells from PBMCs. Every receptor here comes from a human donor with Susac syndrome.

The chain carries TRBV20-1 and TRBJ2-1, with 7 bases aligning to TRBD1. The CDR3 is 10 residues long. The germline CDR1 and CDR2 sequences are DFQATT and SNEGSKA (reference sequence). With V trimmed by 5 bases and J by 12 bases, 4 bases remained unmatched. CDR3 DNA sequence: TGCAGTGCTCAGGGACAGTTGCAGTTCTTC. This encodes CSAQGQLQFF.

The V call is TRBV14, the J call TRBJ2-1, with 7 bases matching TRBD1. V trimming: 4 bases; J trimming: 8 bases; junction bases outside the gene matches: 11. This CDR3 has 15 residues. The germline V gene encodes CDR1 SGHDN and CDR2 FVKESK. CDR3 nucleotides: TGTGCCAGCAGCCTACTGGGACAGTCCCGGGATGAGCAGTTCTTC. It encodes CASSLLGQSRDEQFF.

This rearrangement joins TRBV7-9 to TRBJ1-1; D is uncertain. CDR1 and CDR2 from the germline V gene are SEHNR and FQNEAQ (reference sequence). Trimming cost V 1 base and J 6 bases, with 9 bases left between them. This CDR3 has 13 residues. For the CDR3, the DNA is TGTGCCAGCAGCTTAGACCCCTACCCTGAAGCTTTCTTT. Protein sequence: CASSLDPYPEAFF.

The chain joins TRBV5-6 to TRBJ2-7; 9 bases align to TRBD1. The CDR3 sequence is 14 residues long. V dropped 6 bases and J dropped 2; count of bases not matched to a gene: 6. CDR1 SGHDT and CDR2 YYEEEE come from the germline V gene. The CDR3 DNA reads as TGTGCCAGCACCTGGGACAGGGCGCCCTACGAGCAGTACTTC. It yields the protein CASTWDRAPYEQYF. Supplemented by reference TRBV5-6 and TRBJ2-7, the full variable domain reads DAGVTQSPTHLIKTRGQQVTLRCSPKSGHDTVSWYQQALGQGPQFIFQYYEEEERQRGNFPDRFSGHQFPNYSSELNVNALLLGDSALYLCASTWDRAPYEQYFGPGTRLTVT.

The chain couples TRBV19 to TRBJ1-2; unclear D gene. CDR3 length: 14 amino acids. V lost 3 bases and J lost 6, with 14 bases in between. Germline V gene sequence: CDR1 LNHDA, CDR2 SQIVND (reference sequence). CDR3 sequence (DNA): TGTGCCAGTAGTATCCCCGCGTGGAAGGATGGCTACACCTTC. Translation gives CASSIPAWKDGYTF.

The chain combines TRBV6-6 with TRBJ2-5, with 8 bases matching TRBD2. Trimming took 0 bases from V and 5 from J; bases not matched to a gene: 8. The CDR3 runs to 16 residues. Germline CDR1 is MNHNY and CDR2 is SVGAGI (reference sequence). CDR3 loop: CASSYSDAGGEETQYF. CDR3 nucleotide sequence: TGTGCCAGCAGTTACTCAGACGCGGGGGGAGAGGAGACCCAGTACTTC.

CDR3 nucleotides: TGTGCCAGCAGTCCTCCGGACAGCTATTATGGCTACACCTTC. This sequence encodes CASSPPDSYYGYTF. J is TRBJ1-2 and V is TRBV6-5; D perhaps matches TRBD1 (6 bases). Germline V gives CDR1 MNHEY, CDR2 SVGAGI. This CDR3 region has 14 residues. V lost 5 bases and J 5 bases, leaving 15 bases between the germline ends.

This chain joins TRBV9 and TRBJ2-5; TRBD1 matches 7 bases. Germline V gene sequence: CDR1 SGDLS, CDR2 YYNGEE. V was clipped by 4 bases and J by 5 bases; unmatched bases: 5. This CDR3 has 13 residues. Written as DNA, the CDR3 is TGTGCCAGCAGCCCGGGGACAGCCGAGACCCAGTACTTC. Translated, it gives CASSPGTAETQYF.

This rearrangement joins TRBV29-1 to TRBJ1-2; the D is unclear. This CDR3 is 14 amino acids long. V was clipped by 4 bases and J by 4 bases, with 16 bases between them. CDR1 is SQVTM and CDR2 is ANQGSEA in the germline V gene. The CDR3 loop is CSVASYGVSYGYTF. In DNA, the CDR3 is TGCAGCGTTGCTTCCTACGGAGTGAGCTATGGCTACACCTTC.

The chain combines TRBV10-2 with TRBJ1-2; TRBD1 is a possible D gene (5 bases). Trimming shortened V by 8 bases and J by 2 bases, and 15 bases separated the two germline ends. The CDR3 contains 14 residues. Per the germline V gene, CDR1 is WSHSY and CDR2 is SAAADI. The CDR3 region has the DNA TGCGCCAGCCCGTGGGGGTATACAAACTATGGCTACACCTTC. It is translated as CASPWGYTNYGYTF.

This chain joins TRBV9 and TRBJ2-2; TRBD2 aligns across 8 bases. The CDR3 contains 18 residues. Germline V gene data show CDR1 as SGDLS and CDR2 as YYNGEE. The ends lost 0 bases at V and 2 bases at J; junction bases unmatched: 9. The chain's CDR3 is CASSVVSGTRRNTGELFF. The CDR3 coding sequence is TGTGCCAGCAGCGTAGTATCAGGGACTAGGAGAAACACCGGGGAGCTGTTTTTT.

The chain couples TRBV5-4 to TRBJ1-2; possibly TRBD1 for D (6 bases). Trimming stripped 1 base from V and 2 bases from J, with 9 bases between. The CDR3 covers 14 residues. Germline V gives CDR1 SGHNT, CDR2 YYREEE (reference sequence). DNA of the CDR3: TGTGCCAGCAGCTTGAGGGGGGCGAACTATGGCTACACCTTC. It encodes CASSLRGANYGYTF.

The gene calls are TRBV7-2 and TRBJ2-3; D might be TRBD2 (6 bases). CDR1 SGHTA and CDR2 FQGNSA come from the germline V gene. CDR3 size: 15 residues. The V end lost 5 bases, the J end lost 2 bases, and 14 bases lay between the germline ends. CDR3 region: CASSPGTATTDTQYF. The CDR3 nucleotides are TGTGCCAGCAGCCCCGGGACTGCTACCACAGATACGCAGTATTTT.

This rearrangement joins TRBV4-3 to TRBJ2-7; the D is unclear. There are 13 residues in the CDR3. V was shortened by 1 base and J by 3 bases, with 7 bases between the two germline ends. CDR1 LGHNA and CDR2 YSLEER come from the germline V gene. CDR3 residues: CASSQAKGYEQYF. The CDR3 bases are TGCGCCAGCAGCCAAGCGAAGGGCTACGAGCAGTACTTC.

V and J are TRBV30 and TRBJ2-3, with 9 bases that match TRBD2. CDR1 and CDR2 from the germline V gene are GTSNPN and SVGIG (reference sequence). The CDR3 covers 12 residues. The CDR3 region has the DNA TGTGGTTGCGGGGGGGAAACAGATACGCAGTATTTT. Translating gives CGCGGETDTQYF.

There are a few counts of this clonotype. This sequence joins TRBV5-1 and TRBJ2-2; no clear D. Germline V gene sequence: CDR1 SGHRS, CDR2 YFSETQ. The CDR3 is made up of 14 amino acids. Trimming pared 2 bases from V and 8 bases from J, leaving 13 bases between. The CDR3 spells CASSFLGVSGELFF. The CDR3 DNA sequence: TGCGCCAGCAGCTTCCTTGGGGTTTCGGGGGAGCTGTTTTTT.

The rearrangement joins TRBV12-3 or TRBV12-4 to TRBJ2-7, with a weak D call TRBD2 (5 bases). Trimming removed 2 bases from V and 5 bases from J, with 13 bases in between. The length of the CDR3 is 14 residues. CDR3 residues: CASSLTSGWHEQYF. The CDR3 DNA follows: TGTGCCAGCAGTTTAACGTCGGGATGGCACGAGCAGTACTTC.

The chain carries TRBV4-3 and TRBJ2-3; D gene ambiguous. The CDR3 length is 14 residues. Germline CDR1 LGHNA, CDR2 YSLEER. V gave up 0 bases and J gave up 2 bases, with 6 bases separating them. CDR3 bases: TGCGCCAGCAGCCAAGAAACCCTCACAGATACGCAGTATTTT. This codes for CASSQETLTDTQYF.

The chain's CDR3 is CASSQDVGADNEQFF. The CDR3 coding sequence is TGCGCCAGCAGCCAAGATGTTGGGGCCGACAATGAGCAGTTCTTC. This rearrangement joins TRBV4-1 to TRBJ2-1; TRBD1 might be the D (5 bases). V was clipped by 0 bases and J by 5 bases, with 11 bases between them. The V gene's germline CDR1 is MGHRA and CDR2 YSYEKL. The CDR3 covers 15 residues.

The chain links TRBV30 to TRBJ2-7, with D perhaps matching TRBD1 (6 bases). Trimming pared 2 bases from V and 4 bases from J, leaving 6 bases between. Germline V gene sequence: CDR1 GTSNPN, CDR2 SVGIG (reference sequence). The CDR3 extends over 11 amino acids. This chain's CDR3 is CAWSQGYEQYF. As DNA, the CDR3 is TGTGCCTGGAGTCAGGGGTACGAGCAGTACTTC.

This clonotype is a singleton in its sample. The gene calls are TRBV27 and TRBJ2-7; D perhaps matches TRBD1 (5 bases). The CDR3 covers 14 residues. Trimming pared 4 bases from V and 0 bases from J, leaving 10 bases between. In germline, CDR1 is MNHEY, CDR2 SMNVEV (reference sequence). This CDR3 reads CASSSTDSSYEQYF. The CDR3, as DNA: TGTGCCAGCAGTTCGACTGACAGCTCCTACGAGCAGTACTTC.

This clonotype was seen a single time. This chain joins TRBV29-1 and TRBJ1-1, with 9 bases that match TRBD1. There are 14 residues in the CDR3. Trimming cost V 4 bases and J 6 bases; bases outside gene matches: 9. Germline-derived CDR1 and CDR2 are SQVTM and ANQGSEA. The CDR3: CSVARTGVNAEAFF. DNA for the CDR3: TGCAGCGTTGCCCGGACAGGGGTAAACGCTGAAGCTTTCTTT.

The CDR3: CASSYRGPNTEAFF. In nucleotides, the CDR3 is TGTGCCAGCTCCTACAGGGGGCCGAACACTGAAGCTTTCTTT. The rearrangement joins TRBV27 to TRBJ1-1; 9 bases line up with TRBD1. The CDR3 consists of 14 residues. With 8 bases clipped from V and 1 base from J, the junction kept 5 bases outside the gene matches. The germline V gene encodes CDR1 MNHEY and CDR2 SMNVEV (reference sequence).

V is TRBV24-1 and J is TRBJ2-1, with TRBD2 identical over 9 bases. The V and J ends lost 6 bases and 5 bases, in that order; junction bases with no gene match: 4. CDR1 KGHDR and CDR2 SFDVKD come from the germline V gene. The CDR3 length is 14 residues. CDR3 bases: TGTGCCACCAGTAGAAGCGGGGGGAACAATGAGCAGTTCTTC. It yields the protein CATSRSGGNNEQFF.

This rearrangement joins TRBV6-2 or TRBV6-3 to TRBJ2-2; no reliable D call. V lost 2 bases to trimming and J lost 6 bases, with 13 bases between them. The germline CDR1 and CDR2 sequences are MNHEY and SVGEGT. CDR3 length: 15 amino acids. The CDR3 reads CASSYVQSPPGELFF. CDR3 nucleotides: TGTGCCAGCAGTTACGTGCAGTCCCCCCCCGGGGAGCTGTTTTTT.

The V gene is TRBV9, the J gene TRBJ1-2; 9 bases fit TRBD1. The CDR3 has 16 residues. V was clipped by 0 bases and J by 4 bases; unmatched bases: 7. The germline V gene has CDR1 SGDLS and CDR2 YYNGEE. This CDR3 is CASSVVETGGSYGYTF. CDR3 DNA: TGTGCCAGCAGCGTAGTAGAGACAGGGGGGAGCTATGGCTACACCTTC.

Here the CDR3 reads CSANGGLGTQYF. The CDR3, as DNA: TGCAGTGCCAACGGGGGTTTGGGGACCCAGTACTTC. This rearrangement joins TRBV20-1 to TRBJ2-5; the D gene is possibly TRBD2 (6 bases). Looked up from germline, CDR1 is DFQATT and CDR2 is SNEGSKA (reference sequence). The CDR3 sequence is 12 residues long. The ends were cut back, 6 bases at V and 7 bases at J, with 15 bases in the middle.

The V call is TRBV20-1, the J call TRBJ2-7; TRBD1 aligns across 9 bases. CDR1 and CDR2 (germline): DFQATT, SNEGSKA (reference sequence). V lost 3 bases to trimming and J lost 2 bases; unmatched junction nucleotides: 11. The CDR3 covers 16 residues. As DNA, the CDR3 is TGCAGTGCTAGGGGCCGGGACAGGGCAGGGCCCTACGAGCAGTACTTC. Translation: CSARGRDRAGPYEQYF.

V usage is TRBV29-1 and J usage is TRBJ2-7; 14 nucleotides align to TRBD2. V trimming: 6 bases; J trimming: 0 bases; junction bases outside the gene matches: 7. Per the germline V gene, CDR1 is SQVTM and CDR2 is ANQGSEA. This CDR3 spans 16 amino acids. The CDR3 DNA reads TGCAGCGTCAGACTAGCGGGGGGGCCCAGCTCCTACGAGCAGTACTTC. It codes for CSVRLAGGPSSYEQYF.

The chain links TRBV20-1 to TRBJ2-3, with D possibly TRBD1 on 5 matching bases. This CDR3 contains 16 residues. Trimming stripped 0 bases from V and 0 bases from J, with 13 bases between. Germline-derived CDR1 and CDR2 are DFQATT and SNEGSKA (reference sequence). The CDR3: CSARDRQGTSTDTQYF. CDR3 bases: TGCAGTGCTAGAGATCGTCAGGGAACTAGCACAGATACGCAGTATTTT.

J is TRBJ1-2 and V is TRBV5-6, with TRBD1 as a possible D gene (6 bases). This CDR3 spans 13 amino acids. V was cut by 4 bases and J by 4 bases, with 11 bases left in between. CDR1 is SGHDT, CDR2 YYEEEE, per germline. DNA of the CDR3: TGTGCCAGCAGCAGACAGGATGCCTATGGCTACACCTTC. It yields the protein CASSRQDAYGYTF.

The rearrangement joins TRBV20-1 to TRBJ2-7; 11 nucleotides align to TRBD1. V lost 6 bases, J lost 0 bases, and 7 bases stayed unmatched. The CDR3 length is 15 residues. Germline loops: CDR1 DFQATT, CDR2 SNEGSKA (reference sequence). The chain's CDR3 is CSAMDGTGGSYEQYF. The CDR3 nucleotides read TGCAGTGCCATGGATGGGACAGGGGGCTCCTACGAGCAGTACTTC.